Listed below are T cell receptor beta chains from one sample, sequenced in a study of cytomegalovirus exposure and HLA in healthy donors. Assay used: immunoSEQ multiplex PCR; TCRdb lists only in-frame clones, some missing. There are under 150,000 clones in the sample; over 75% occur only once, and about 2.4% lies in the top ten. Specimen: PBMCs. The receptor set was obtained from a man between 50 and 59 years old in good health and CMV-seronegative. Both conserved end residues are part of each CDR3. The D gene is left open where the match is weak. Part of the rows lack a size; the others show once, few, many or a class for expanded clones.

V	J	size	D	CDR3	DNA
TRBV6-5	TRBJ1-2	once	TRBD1	CASSYSGQGNYGYTF	TGTGCCAGCAGTTACTCGGGACAGGGGAACTATGGCTACACCTTC
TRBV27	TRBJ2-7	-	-	CASSLRQGSYEQYF	TGTGCCAGCAGTTTAAGGCAGGGCTCCTACGAGCAGTACTTC
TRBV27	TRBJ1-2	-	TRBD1	CASSLDRGRGYGYTF	TGTGCCAGCAGTTTAGACAGGGGGCGAGGATATGGCTACACCTTC
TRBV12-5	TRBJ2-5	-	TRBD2	CASGLTSGDQETQYF	TGTGCTAGTGGTTTGACTAGCGGGGACCAAGAGACCCAGTACTTC
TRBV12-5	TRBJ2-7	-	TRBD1	CASGPNRGRNEQYF	TGTGCTAGTGGTCCCAACAGGGGGCGGAACGAGCAGTACTTC
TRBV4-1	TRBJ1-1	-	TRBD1	CASSPSATGDIVTSTEAFF	TGCGCCAGCAGCCCGAGTGCGACAGGGGACATCGTCACGAGCACTGAAGCTTTCTTT
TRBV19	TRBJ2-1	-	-	CASSIRGSSYNEQFF	TGTGCCAGTAGTATCCGAGGGAGCTCCTACAATGAGCAGTTCTTC
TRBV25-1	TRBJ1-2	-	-	CASSETRGGYGYTF	TGTGCCAGCAGTGAAACCAGAGGGGGCTATGGCTACACCTTC
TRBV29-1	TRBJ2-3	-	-	CSVARGRGPADTQYF	TGCAGCGTTGCTAGAGGGCGGGGGCCAGCCGATACGCAGTATTTT
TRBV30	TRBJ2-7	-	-	CAWSPGTTYEQYF	TGTGCCTGGAGTCCGGGAACCACCTACGAGCAGTACTTC
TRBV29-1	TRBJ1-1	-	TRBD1	CSVEDQDTGGEAFF	TGCAGCGTTGAAGATCAGGATACAGGGGGAGAAGCTTTCTTT
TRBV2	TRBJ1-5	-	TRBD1	CASSVLGQLRQPQHF	TGTGCCAGCAGTGTTTTGGGACAGCTGAGGCAGCCCCAGCATTTT
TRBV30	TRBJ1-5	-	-	CAWSKRNQPQHF	TGTGCCTGGAGCAAGAGGAATCAGCCCCAGCATTTT
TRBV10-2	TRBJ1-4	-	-	CASSESPGPVEKLFF	TGCGCCAGCAGTGAGTCCCCAGGGCCGGTAGAAAAACTGTTTTTT
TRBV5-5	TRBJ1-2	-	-	CASSPETGSNYGYTF	TGTGCCAGCAGCCCCGAGACAGGTTCTAACTATGGCTACACCTTC
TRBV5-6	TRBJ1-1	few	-	CASSYMDRVNTEAFF	TGTGCCAGCAGCTATATGGACAGAGTGAACACTGAAGCTTTCTTT
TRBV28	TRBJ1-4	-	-	CASSVGGAATNEKLFF	TGTGCCAGCAGTGTCGGGGGGGCAGCAACTAATGAAAAACTGTTTTTT
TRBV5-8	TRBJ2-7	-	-	CASSLSGVWEQYF	TGTGCCAGCAGCTTGTCCGGGGTTTGGGAGCAGTACTTC
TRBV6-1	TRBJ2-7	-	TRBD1	CASIPGQGGEQYF	TGTGCCAGCATCCCGGGACAGGGTGGCGAGCAGTACTTC
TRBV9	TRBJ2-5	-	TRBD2	CASSGSKPGLAGGITQETQYF	TGTGCCAGCAGCGGATCAAAACCGGGACTAGCGGGAGGTATTACCCAAGAGACCCAGTACTTC
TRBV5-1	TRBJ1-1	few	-	CASSSTGGASEAFF	TGCGCCAGCAGCTCGACTGGGGGCGCCTCTGAAGCTTTCTTT
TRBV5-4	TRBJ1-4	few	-	CASSLDLPRTNEKLFF	TGTGCCAGCAGCTTGGATCTACCCCGGACTAATGAAAAACTGTTTTTT
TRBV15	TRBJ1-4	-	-	CATSRDTATNEKLFF	TGTGCCACCAGCAGGGACACCGCAACTAATGAAAAACTGTTTTTT
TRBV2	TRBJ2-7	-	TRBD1	CASRVTRTGYEQYF	TGTGCCAGCAGGGTAACAAGGACAGGCTACGAGCAGTACTTC
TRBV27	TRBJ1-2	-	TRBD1	CASSLSGQGRDGYTF	TGTGCCAGCAGTTTATCTGGACAGGGGCGGGACGGCTACACCTTC
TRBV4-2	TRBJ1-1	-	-	CASSQDLQAFF	TGTGCCAGCAGCCAAGATCTACAGGCTTTCTTT
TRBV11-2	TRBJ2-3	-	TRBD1	CATSTGTGEDTQYF	TGTGCCACTAGTACCGGGACAGGGGAAGATACGCAGTATTTT
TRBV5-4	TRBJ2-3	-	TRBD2	CASSDPSGRTTDTQYF	TGTGCCAGCAGCGACCCGAGCGGGAGGACCACAGATACGCAGTATTTT
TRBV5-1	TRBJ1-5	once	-	CASSFEDSLNQPQHF	TGCGCCAGCAGCTTCGAGGACAGCCTTAATCAGCCCCAGCATTTT
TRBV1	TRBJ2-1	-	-	CTSSHGTSGSDEQFF	TGCACCAGCAGCCATGGGACTAGCGGGAGCGATGAGCAGTTCTTC
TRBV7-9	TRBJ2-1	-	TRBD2	CASRRTSGEVFHNEQFF	TGTGCCAGCAGACGGACTAGCGGGGAAGTGTTTCACAATGAGCAGTTCTTC
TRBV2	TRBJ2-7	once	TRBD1	CASSQSGTGGYEQYF	TGTGCCAGCAGTCAAAGTGGGACAGGGGGCTACGAGCAGTACTTC
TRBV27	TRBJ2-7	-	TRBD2	CASSPLQSGTSGRKGYEQYF	TGTGCCAGCAGTCCCCTTCAGTCCGGGACTAGCGGGAGGAAGGGGTACGAGCAGTACTTC
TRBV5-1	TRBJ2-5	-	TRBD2	CASSLGGLAAQETQYF	TGCGCCAGCAGCTTGGGGGGACTAGCGGCACAAGAGACCCAGTACTTC
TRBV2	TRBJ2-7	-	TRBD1	CASRDRVYEQYF	TGTGCCAGCCGGGACAGGGTATACGAGCAGTACTTC
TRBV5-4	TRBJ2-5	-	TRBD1	CASSGGDRGPETQYF	TGTGCCAGCAGCGGGGGAGACAGGGGGCCGGAGACCCAGTACTTC
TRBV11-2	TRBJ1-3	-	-	CASSLGPGNTIYF	TGTGCCAGCAGCTTAGGGCCTGGAAACACCATATATTTT
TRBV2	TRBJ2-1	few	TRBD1	CASSSWGQGDNEQFF	TGTGCCAGCAGTTCATGGGGACAGGGCGACAATGAGCAGTTCTTC
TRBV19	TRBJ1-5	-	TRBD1	CASSGVEEDRGLDQPQHF	TGTGCCAGTAGTGGAGTCGAGGAGGACAGGGGGTTGGATCAGCCCCAGCATTTT
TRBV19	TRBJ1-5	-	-	CASSQRGPQGNQPQHF	TGTGCCAGTAGTCAAAGGGGACCACAGGGAAATCAGCCCCAGCATTTT
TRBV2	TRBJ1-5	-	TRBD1	CASRPQQGVNQPQHF	TGTGCCAGCAGGCCGCAACAGGGGGTTAATCAGCCCCAGCATTTT
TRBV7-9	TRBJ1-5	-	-	CASSLDRVNQPQHF	TGTGCCAGCAGCTTAGACAGGGTCAATCAGCCCCAGCATTTT
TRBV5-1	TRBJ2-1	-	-	CASRPLERNNEQFF	TGCGCCAGCCGCCCCCTGGAGCGGAACAATGAGCAGTTCTTC
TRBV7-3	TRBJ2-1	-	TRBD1	CASSLKGGQVHYNEQFF	TGTGCCAGCAGCTTAAAAGGAGGACAGGTACACTACAATGAGCAGTTCTTC
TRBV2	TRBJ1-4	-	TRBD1	CASSGQGARGEKLFF	TGTGCCAGCAGTGGGCAGGGGGCGCGAGGTGAAAAACTGTTTTTT
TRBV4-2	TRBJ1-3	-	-	CASSPLTGYPSGNTIYF	TGTGCCAGCAGCCCTCTCACAGGGTACCCCTCCGGAAACACCATATATTTT